This T cell receptor beta chain derives from a study of blood T cell repertoires in COVID-19. This CDR3 is built from 16 residues. J was trimmed by 5 bases and V by 6 bases; bases with no gene match: 12. Germline V CDR1 and CDR2: SNHLY, FYNNEI. Only in-frame clones appear in the TCRdb table, and some are missing; sequencing was by immunoSEQ multiplex PCR. The sample yields about 140,000 clones, approximately 84% seen once. The specimen was PBMCs or T cells enriched from blood (not recorded which). This TCR was recovered from a woman between 18 and 29 years old who had been exposed to COVID-19. The chain carries TRBV2 and TRBJ1-1; 10 bases align to TRBD1. The CDR3 sequence is CASRLRDRGFGTEAFF. The CDR3 bases are TGTGCCAGCAGGCTCCGGGACAGGGGTTTTGGGACTGAAGCTTTCTTT.